The T cell receptor beta chain described here comes from a study of identical twins. A single record per CDR3 protein comes from TCRdb applying MiXCR to the 5' RACE reads. Of 500,000 to 700,000 distinct CDR3 sequences in the sample, just over 7% were seen once. The junction had 9 bases not matched to a gene; V was cut back by 7 bases and J by 5 bases. Per the germline V gene, CDR1 is SGHKS and CDR2 is YYEKEE (reference sequence). The CDR3 consists of 14 residues. This clonotype was observed a few times. The data were also submitted as part of a second study, on yellow fever vaccine responses in identical twins.

The sample taken for sequencing was PBMCs. The rearrangement links TRBV5-5 to TRBJ2-7, with 10 bases lining up with TRBD1. The sequence was collected from a woman aged 18-29 years in good health. For the CDR3, the DNA is TGTGCCAGCGGGTCCGGACAGGGGGACCACGAGCAGTACTTC. Its protein is CASGSGQGDHEQYF.